This entry lists 20 T cell receptor beta chains sequenced from one sample in a study of regulatory T cells in long-lasting Graves disease. Through Arm-PCR of CDR3 regions and iRepertoire HTBI primers, TCR beta libraries were built. TCRdb reprocessed the multiplex PCR reads with MiXCR, giving one entry per CDR3 protein. The sample contains around 400,000 distinct CDR3 sequences, around a fifth of which appear only once. Time point: persistent/refractory GD, antithyroid drugs over 5 years with positive TRAb. Scientists built the TCR library using RNA that was extracted from PBMCs. The sequences come from peripheral blood mononuclear cells (PBMCs), collected when the disease was refractory, from a patient treated with antithyroid drugs. These receptors came from a female donor with Graves disease.

The gene calls are TRBV13 and TRBJ2-5, with 14 bases identical to TRBD2. This CDR3 has 18 amino acids. Germline assignment: CDR1 PRHDT and CDR2 FYEKMQ (reference sequence). The trim removed 5 bases at V and 5 bases at J, leaving 13 bases unmatched. The CDR3, as DNA: TGTGCCAGCAGCAAACGTACGGGACTAGCGGGAGCGGGTGAGACCCAGTACTTC. It is translated as CASSKRTGLAGAGETQYF. The full variable domain, in which reference TRBV13 and TRBJ2-5 provide the parts outside the CDR3, is AAGVIQSPRHLIKEKRETATLKCYPIPRHDTVYWYQQGPGQDPQFLISFYEKMQSDKGSIPDRFSAQQFSDYHSELNMSSLELGDSALYFCASSKRTGLAGAGETQYFGPGTRLLVL.

At least ten counts were recorded for this clonotype. The V and J genes are TRBV3-1 and TRBJ1-2; perhaps TRBD1 as D (5 bases). The CDR3 runs to 11 residues. CDR1 is LGHDT and CDR2 is YNNKEL in the germline V gene (reference sequence). Trimming removed 6 bases from V and 8 bases from J, with 10 bases in between. The CDR3 DNA follows: TGTGCCAGCAGGGGACCAGGGGGCTACACCTTC. Its translation is CASRGPGGYTF. Supplemented by reference TRBV3-1 and TRBJ1-2, the full variable domain reads DTAVSQTPKYLVTQMGNDKSIKCEQNLGHDTMYWYKQDSKKFLKIMFSYNNKELIINETVPNRFSPKSPDKAHLNLHINSLELGDSAVYFCASRGPGGYTFGSGTRLTVV.

This clonotype was seen ten or more times. The chain uses TRBV27 and TRBJ1-1; perhaps TRBD1 as D (5 bases). This CDR3 has 14 residues. Trimming stripped 5 bases from V and 0 bases from J, with 10 bases between. From germline, CDR1 is MNHEY and CDR2 SMNVEV (reference sequence). CDR3 protein: CASSRGSLNTEAFF. The CDR3 DNA reads as TGTGCCAGCAGTAGGGGCAGCTTGAACACTGAAGCTTTCTTT.

The rearrangement uses TRBV20-1 and TRBJ1-1; TRBD1 agrees at 7 bases. Unmatched junction bases numbered 6, after V lost 6 bases and J lost 5 bases. CDR3 length equals 12 residues. CDR1 and CDR2 (germline): DFQATT, SNEGSKA (reference sequence). This CDR3 is CSARQGRTEAFF. The CDR3 DNA reads as TGCAGTGCACGACAGGGAAGGACTGAAGCTTTCTTT.

This clonotype was counted at least ten times. The V call is TRBV6-5, the J call TRBJ1-6, with D uncertain. The CDR3 has 18 residues. Germline V gene lookup returns CDR1 MNHEY and CDR2 SVGAGI. The V gene lost 0 bases and the J gene lost 0 bases, with 12 bases spanning the gap. The CDR3 DNA sequence: TGTGCCAGCAGTTACTCGGGGATAGCCAGCTCCTATAATTCACCCCTCCACTTT. Translating it yields CASSYSGIASSYNSPLHF.

This clonotype has a handful of counts. This rearrangement joins TRBV5-8 to TRBJ1-6; 9 bases align to TRBD1. CDR1 is SGHTS, CDR2 YDEGEE, per germline. J was trimmed by 10 bases and V by 0 bases; bases with no gene match: 2. The CDR3 runs 14 residues. CDR3 sequence reads: CASSLDRGLSPLHF. In DNA, the CDR3 is TGTGCCAGCAGCTTGGACAGGGGGCTGTCACCCCTCCACTTT.

Comment on this clonotype: A much larger clonotype is one base distant, so this may be a read error. CDR3 sequence reads: CASRAGTGHTRELFF. CDR3 bases: TGTGCCAGCAGGGCCGGGACAGGGCACACCAGGGAGCTGTTTTTT. This chain connects TRBV12-3 or TRBV12-4 to TRBJ2-2; 9 nucleotides align to TRBD1. The CDR3 consists of 15 residues.

The chain joins TRBV20-1 to TRBJ2-2, with TRBD2 matching 15 bases. V was clipped by 1 base and J by 1 base; unmatched bases: 4. Germline V gives CDR1 DFQATT, CDR2 SNEGSKA (reference sequence). This CDR3 spans 18 amino acids. The CDR3 is CSARVRTSGRENTGELFF. The CDR3 nucleotides are TGCAGTGCTAGAGTCAGGACTAGCGGGAGGGAGAACACCGGGGAGCTGTTTTTT.

This chain links TRBV30 with TRBJ2-7; the D call may be TRBD1 or TRBD2 (5 bases each). Germline V gene sequence: CDR1 GTSNPN, CDR2 SVGIG (reference sequence). V shed 0 bases and J shed 7 bases, with 7 bases lying between them. This CDR3 contains 11 residues. The CDR3 nucleotides are TGTGCCTGGAGTGTAGAGGGGGAGCAGTACTTC. It is translated as CAWSVEGEQYF.

This clonotype came up a few times. The chain recombines TRBV13 with TRBJ2-2; TRBD1 or TRBD2 may be the D gene (5 bases each). The CDR3 extends over 17 amino acids. The V gene lost 5 bases and the J gene lost 2 bases, with 18 bases spanning the gap. CDR1 is PRHDT, CDR2 FYEKMQ, per germline (reference sequence). The CDR3 DNA reads TGTGCCAGCAGCCGCCACGAGGGGCTATTTAACACCGGGGAGCTGTTTTTT. Translated: CASSRHEGLFNTGELFF.

This clonotype was detected ten times or more. This chain links TRBV28 with TRBJ2-1; perhaps TRBD2 as D (7 bases). This CDR3 has 15 residues. V was clipped by 3 bases and J by 4 bases, with 13 bases between them. The germline CDR1 and CDR2 sequences are MDHEN and SYDVKM. As DNA, the CDR3 is TGTGCCAGCAGTTTGGGGGGGCTAGCGTACAATGAGCAGTTCTTC. This sequence encodes CASSLGGLAYNEQFF.

The genes are TRBV6-1 and TRBJ1-2; D possibly corresponds to TRBD1 (6 bases). The CDR3 length is 16 residues. Looked up from germline, CDR1 is MNHNS and CDR2 is SASEGT. V lost 6 bases to trimming and J lost 4 bases, with 21 bases between them. As DNA, the CDR3 is TGTGCCAGCAGCGAGACAGGCAACCTAAAAGGCTATGGCTACACCTTC. Protein sequence: CASSETGNLKGYGYTF.

V usage is TRBV4-1 and J usage is TRBJ2-7; 11 nucleotides agree with TRBD2. CDR1 is MGHRA and CDR2 is YSYEKL in the germline V gene. CDR3 length equals 21 residues. The V gene end was trimmed by 2 bases and the J gene end by 5 bases; junction bases not matched to a gene: 23. The CDR3 loop reads CASSQLAGGLGRITSSNEQYF. In DNA, the CDR3 is TGCGCCAGCAGCCAACTAGCGGGAGGACTCGGACGAATTACGAGTAGCAACGAGCAGTACTTC.

In this sample, this clonotype turned up a few times. The V and J genes are TRBV28 and TRBJ1-4; a possible D gene is TRBD1 (5 bases). Germline V CDR1 and CDR2: MDHEN, SYDVKM. The CDR3 runs 15 residues. Trimming took 5 bases from V and 8 from J, leaving 18 bases between them. The CDR3 region is CASSTGVRSGEKLFF. The CDR3 DNA reads TGTGCCAGCAGTACGGGGGTCCGTAGCGGAGAAAAACTGTTTTTT.

This clonotype was seen repeatedly, ten times or more. The chain combines TRBV6-5 with TRBJ2-7; 7 bases fit TRBD1. Germline V gives CDR1 MNHEY, CDR2 SVGAGI. V dropped 0 bases and J dropped 0; count of bases not matched to a gene: 2. The CDR3 is made up of 15 amino acids. This chain's CDR3 is CASSYSTGNSYEQYF. The CDR3 DNA reads as TGTGCCAGCAGTTACTCGACAGGGAACTCCTACGAGCAGTACTTC.

This clonotype has a count of ten or more. This sequence joins TRBV29-1 and TRBJ2-7, with 14 bases identical to TRBD2. The CDR3 is made up of 16 amino acids. V shed 4 bases, J shed 3 bases, and the junction held 8 bases outside the gene matches. The germline V gene encodes CDR1 SQVTM and CDR2 ANQGSEA. CDR3 residues: CSVVPGTSGSFYEQYF. CDR3 in DNA: TGCAGCGTTGTCCCCGGGACTAGCGGGAGCTTCTACGAGCAGTACTTC.

The rearrangement uses TRBV2 and TRBJ1-2; a weak D match, TRBD1 (6 bases). The CDR3 loop spans 13 amino acids. Germline CDR1 and CDR2: SNHLY and FYNNEI. Trimming removed 6 bases at V and 8 bases at J, with 16 bases between. The CDR3 here is CASSAWGPFGYTF. The DNA of the CDR3 is TGTGCCAGCAGCGCCTGGGGGCCTTTCGGCTACACCTTC.

This clonotype was observed many times. This chain joins TRBV20-1 and TRBJ2-5; D is possibly TRBD2 (6 bases). The CDR3 contains 13 residues. Per the germline V gene, CDR1 is DFQATT and CDR2 is SNEGSKA (reference sequence). With 4 bases removed from V and 5 bases from J, the gap between germline ends came to 14 bases. The DNA for the CDR3 is TGCAGTGCTACCCCGAGGGCGGGGGAGACCCAGTACTTC. Protein product: CSATPRAGETQYF.

This chain uses TRBV18 with TRBJ1-1, with 8 bases lining up with TRBD1. Germline lookup yields CDR1 KGHSH and CDR2 LQKENI. The trim removed 3 bases at V and 4 bases at J, leaving 4 bases unmatched. The CDR3 sequence is 14 residues long. For the CDR3, the DNA is TGTGCCAGCTCACCTTTTGACAGGGGCACTGAAGCTTTCTTT. Translation gives CASSPFDRGTEAFF.

With regard to this clonotype: A read error may explain this, as a much larger clone is one base away. V is TRBV20-1 and J is TRBJ2-7; 8 bases fit TRBD2. The CDR3 extends over 15 amino acids. After removal of 5 bases from V and 6 bases from J, the junction contained 15 bases not matched to a gene. Germline V gives CDR1 DFQATT, CDR2 SNEGSKA (reference sequence). The CDR3 is CSAQAGLEGGSEQYF. The CDR3 coding sequence is TGCAGTGCTCAGGCGGGACTAGAGGGAGGGAGCGAGCAGTACTTC.